This T cell receptor beta chain was obtained from a study of shared clonotypes between healthy human individuals. Turning to this clone: Its antigen is undetermined.

Study findings and constraints: What limited the represented genetic and exposure-history diversity was the small number of donors.

This CDR3 has 13 residues. V lost 4 bases to trimming and J lost 6 bases, with 11 bases between them. The germline gives CDR1 SGHNT, CDR2 YYREEE (reference sequence). Each subset's genomic DNA was split evenly across several immunoSEQ plates. Measured with immunoSEQ multiplex PCR; TCRdb has only the in-frame clones, and not every one. The sample lists some 1 million clones; 65% to 80% were seen once. V and J are TRBV5-4 and TRBJ1-5; D is possibly TRBD1 (5 bases). The source of this sequence is a man between 18 and 29 years old in good health. Specimen: memory CD4+ T cells sorted from blood. Subset reported: CD45RA-negative fraction. CDR3 region: CASSGGVGQPQHF. DNA for the CDR3: TGTGCCAGCAGCGGGGGGGTTGGTCAGCCCCAGCATTTT.